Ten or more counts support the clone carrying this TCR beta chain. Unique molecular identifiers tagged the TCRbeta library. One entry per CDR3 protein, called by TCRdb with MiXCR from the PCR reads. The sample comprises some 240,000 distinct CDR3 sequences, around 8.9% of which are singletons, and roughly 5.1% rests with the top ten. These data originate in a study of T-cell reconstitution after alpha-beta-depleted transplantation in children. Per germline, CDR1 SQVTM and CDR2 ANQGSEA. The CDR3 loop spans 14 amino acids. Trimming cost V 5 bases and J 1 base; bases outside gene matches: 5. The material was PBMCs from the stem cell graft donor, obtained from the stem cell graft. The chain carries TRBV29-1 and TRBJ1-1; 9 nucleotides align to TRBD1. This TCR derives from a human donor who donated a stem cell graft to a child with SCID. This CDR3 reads CSVQQGAENTEAFF. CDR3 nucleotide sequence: TGCAGCGTTCAACAGGGGGCTGAGAACACTGAAGCTTTCTTT.